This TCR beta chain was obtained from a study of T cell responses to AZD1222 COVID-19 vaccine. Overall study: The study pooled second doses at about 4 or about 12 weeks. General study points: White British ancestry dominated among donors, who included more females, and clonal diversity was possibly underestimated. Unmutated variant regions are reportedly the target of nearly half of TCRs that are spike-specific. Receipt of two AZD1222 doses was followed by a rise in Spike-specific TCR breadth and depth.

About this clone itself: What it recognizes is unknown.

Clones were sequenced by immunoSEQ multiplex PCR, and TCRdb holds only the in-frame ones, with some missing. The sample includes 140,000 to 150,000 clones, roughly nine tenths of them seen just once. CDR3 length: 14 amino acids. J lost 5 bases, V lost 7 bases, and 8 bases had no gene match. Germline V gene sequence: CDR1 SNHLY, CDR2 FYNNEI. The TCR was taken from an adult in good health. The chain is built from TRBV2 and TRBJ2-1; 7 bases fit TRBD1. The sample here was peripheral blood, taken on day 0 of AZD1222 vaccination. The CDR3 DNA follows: TGTGCCAGCAAGCGTGGGACAGCCGACAATGAGCAGTTCTTC. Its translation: CASKRGTADNEQFF. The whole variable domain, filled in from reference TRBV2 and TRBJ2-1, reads EPEVTQTPSHQVTQMGQEVILRCVPISNHLYFYWYRQILGQKVEFLVSFYNNEISEKSEIFDDQFSVERPDGSNFTLKIRSTKLEDSAMYFCASKRGTADNEQFFGPGTRLTVL.